This T cell receptor (beta chain) was documented in a study of blood T cell repertoires in COVID-19 (dated by TCRdb to 2019 to 2021). The study in broad terms: Collaborator samples came from the United States, Italy and Spain and covered acute and convalescent phases of COVID-19. Samples were obtained from the ongoing ImmuneRACE study (first 160 participants) and from 950 to 1,500 subjects provided by 6 global collaborators. The material from the prospective study consisted of cDNA or gDNA derived from T cells, B-cell-depleted T cells, or PBMCs. Deeply sampled blood TCRbeta repertoires from subjects exposed to, actively infected with, or recovered from COVID-19 were included in the dataset. The repertoires were released in a freely available public database intended as a resource for research on the immune response to SARS-CoV-2. Where available, HLA class I and class II types were taken from metadata supplied by the sample provider and were not determined by assay-based typing. The sample metadata nearly always contained a de-identified subject ID, COVID-19 status, age in years and sex. The paper as a whole reports these results and caveats: Clinical and demographic metadata were provided uncurated, with the amount varying by source and participant.

TCRbeta CDR3 regions were amplified from genomic DNA by means of the immunoSEQ Assay, a bias-controlled multiplex PCR. The authors' analysis ran thus. Within the assay, amplification of reference gene primers was used to estimate how many nucleated cells each sample contained. To quantify the absolute abundance of each unique TCRbeta CDR3 rearrangement, sequence reads were collapsed and filtered. Productive Simpson clonality was computed per sample as the square root of Simpson's diversity index over productive rearrangements. TCRdb retrieved this table from immuneACCESS and kept in-frame rearrangements only. Not all clones are present; in checked studies, unresolved V genes account for under half, and no reason is known for the remainder. The V and J calls and the clone size are those of that table, but D and trimming were determined from the DNA. The sample table records 200,000 to 250,000 clones; about 91% of these occur just once. The ten most abundant clones make up roughly 6.7% of the sample.

At one collaborating source in Seattle, patients were enrolled during active infection and were followed longitudinally through the course of disease. Whole blood was collected in K2EDTA tubes by collaborating institutions according to the institutions' own protocols. For TCRbeta analysis, collaborator samples were shipped as frozen whole blood, as isolated PBMCs, or as DNA extracted from either sample type. In regard to this clone: Its binding antigen is unknown. No per-base quality is available; no much larger clone lies one base away.

V ends up 0 bases short and J 5 bases short, with an unmatched junction base count of 17. The CDR3, from cysteine to phenylalanine, totals 19 residues. Of all the DNA, just the CDR3 is kept, 57 bases in frame from base 1. The sample consisted of peripheral blood. The origin of this receptor is a woman between 25 and 40 years old with COVID-19, enrolled during active disease. This receptor chain uses TRBV23-1 and TRBJ2-7, with TRBD1 identical over 9 junction bases. TRBV23-1 is given ORF status, its function remaining uncertain. The DNA reads as follows: TGCGCCAGCAGTCAATCGGGGCGGGACAGGGCAGAACTATTCCACGAGCAGTACTTC. It specifies CASSQSGRDRAELFHEQYF.